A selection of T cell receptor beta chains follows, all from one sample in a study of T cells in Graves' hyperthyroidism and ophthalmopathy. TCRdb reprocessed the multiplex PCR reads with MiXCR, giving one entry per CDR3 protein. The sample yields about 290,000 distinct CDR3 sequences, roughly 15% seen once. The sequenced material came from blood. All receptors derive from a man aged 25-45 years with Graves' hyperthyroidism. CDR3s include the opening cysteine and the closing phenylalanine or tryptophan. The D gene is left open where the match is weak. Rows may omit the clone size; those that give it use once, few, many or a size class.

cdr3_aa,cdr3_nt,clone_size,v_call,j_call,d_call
CASSGWEAHEKLFF,TGTGCCAGTTCGGGCTGGGAAGCACATGAAAAACTGTTTTTT,few,TRBV7-9,TRBJ1-4,-
CASSIIHSSGTPNTGELFF,TGTGCCAGTAGTATTATTCATTCCTCCGGGACACCCAACACCGGGGAGCTGTTTTTT,-,TRBV19,TRBJ2-2,-
CSSTNYNEQFF,TGCAGCTCGACGAATTACAATGAGCAGTTCTTC,many,TRBV29-1,TRBJ2-1,-
CASSKGFSNQPQHF,TGTGCCAGCAGTAAAGGATTTAGCAATCAGCCCCAGCATTTT,many,TRBV27,TRBJ1-5,-
CAISGGETDTQYF,TGTGCCATCTCAGGGGGCGAGACAGATACGCAGTATTTT,few,TRBV10-3,TRBJ2-3,TRBD1
CSVEDPIVLGLLPYNEQFF,TGCAGCGTTGAAGATCCTATAGTGTTAGGACTCCTACCCTACAATGAGCAGTTCTTC,few,TRBV29-1,TRBJ2-1,-
CSARLAGTSTDTQYF,TGCAGTGCTAGGCTAGCGGGTACTAGCACAGATACGCAGTATTTT,many,TRBV20-1,TRBJ2-3,TRBD2
CASGEWSTEAFF,TGCGCCAGCGGCGAGTGGAGCACTGAAGCTTTCTTT,-,TRBV5-1,TRBJ1-1,-
CAISESRGTAGQPQHF,TGTGCCATCAGTGAGTCGAGAGGGACAGCAGGTCAGCCCCAGCATTTT,many,TRBV10-3,TRBJ1-5,TRBD1
CASRDYTDTQYF,TGTGCCAGCAGGGACTACACAGATACGCAGTATTTT,many,TRBV2,TRBJ2-3,-
CASSSPLRERGKETQYF,TGTGCCAGCAGCTCCCCCCTTAGGGAGAGGGGGAAAGAGACCCAGTACTTC,few,TRBV7-9,TRBJ2-5,-
CASSRDSQGEQYF,TGTGCCAGCAGCCGGGACTCCCAGGGGGAGCAGTACTTC,many,TRBV3-1,TRBJ2-7,-
CASSLAHGGPQHF,TGTGCCAGCAGCTTGGCCCATGGTGGGCCCCAGCATTTT,many,TRBV5-5,TRBJ1-5,-
CASSQRDGTDTQYF,TGTGCCAGCAGCCAAAGGGATGGAACAGATACGCAGTATTTT,many,TRBV3-1,TRBJ2-3,-
CSARDLVGNEQFF,TGCAGTGCTAGAGACCTCGTAGGGAATGAGCAGTTCTTC,many,TRBV20-1,TRBJ2-1,-
CASSLVGTSTDTQYF,TGTGCCAGCAGCTTAGTGGGGACGTCCACAGATACGCAGTATTTT,many,TRBV11-3,TRBJ2-3,-
CASSVASEDEQYF,TGTGCCAGCAGCGTAGCTTCGGAAGACGAGCAGTACTTC,-,TRBV9,TRBJ2-7,-
CASSLGARNEQFF,TGTGCCAGCAGTCTTGGCGCCAGGAATGAGCAGTTCTTC,many,TRBV12-3/TRBV12-4,TRBJ2-1,-
CSARDRRQLLTGELFF,TGCAGTGCTAGAGATAGGAGGCAGCTACTCACCGGGGAGCTGTTTTTT,few,TRBV20-1,TRBJ2-2,-
CASSQDSRVAYNEQFF,TGTGCCAGCAGCCAAGATTCACGGGTTGCCTACAATGAGCAGTTCTTC,-,TRBV4-2,TRBJ2-1,-
CASGWRAWDSLTRRIGDSPLHF,TGTGCTAGTGGGTGGCGAGCTTGGGACAGCCTTACCCGGAGGATTGGCGATTCACCCCTCCACTTT,few,TRBV12-5,TRBJ1-6,TRBD1
CASSPPGTAYGYTF,TGTGCCAGCAGTCCACCCGGGACAGCCTATGGCTACACCTTC,-,TRBV6-1,TRBJ1-2,TRBD1
CASSVGSTAYNEQFF,TGTGCCAGCAGCGTGGGTTCGACCGCCTACAATGAGCAGTTCTTC,many,TRBV9,TRBJ2-1,-
CASSPSSWGAKETQYF,TGTGCCAGCAGTCCCTCGTCTTGGGGCGCAAAGGAGACCCAGTACTTC,few,TRBV4-2,TRBJ2-5,-
CASSLNIDQPQHF,TGTGCCAGCAGTTTAAATATTGACCAGCCCCAGCATTTT,few,TRBV12-3/TRBV12-4,TRBJ1-5,-
CAISGPGNYGYTF,TGTGCCATCTCAGGGCCTGGGAACTATGGCTACACCTTC,many,TRBV10-3,TRBJ1-2,-
CATSDSSQPQHF,TGTGCCACCAGTGATTCTTCACAGCCCCAGCATTTT,few,TRBV24-1,TRBJ1-5,-
CASSFGQQELFF,TGTGCCAGCAGTTTTGGACAGCAGGAGCTGTTTTTT,-,TRBV28,TRBJ2-2,-
CASSQDSSGNTIYF,TGTGCCAGCAGCCAAGACAGCTCTGGAAACACCATATATTTT,many,TRBV3-1,TRBJ1-3,-
CASSRQITGEKLFF,TGTGCCAGCAGCCGCCAGATTACAGGGGAAAAACTGTTTTTT,-,TRBV5-6,TRBJ1-4,-
CASSSDRDSTRRNIQYF,TGTGCCAGCAGCTCTGACCGGGACTCCACCCGCCGAAACATTCAGTACTTC,-,TRBV7-9,TRBJ2-4,-
CSARAASGSFRGRDTQYF,TGCAGTGCTAGAGCGGCTAGCGGGAGTTTCAGGGGGAGGGATACGCAGTATTTT,-,TRBV20-1,TRBJ2-3,TRBD2
CSVELGQGYYGYTF,TGCAGCGTTGAACTCGGACAGGGGTACTATGGCTACACCTTC,-,TRBV29-1,TRBJ1-2,TRBD1
CASSQETVSSGYTF,TGTGCCAGCAGCCAAGAGACAGTCTCTTCTGGCTACACCTTC,few,TRBV3-1,TRBJ1-2,-
CATSRDPRGNEQFF,TGTGCCACCAGCAGAGATCCTCGGGGCAATGAGCAGTTCTTC,few,TRBV15,TRBJ2-1,-
CASSEPGTTGELFF,TGTGCCAGCAGTGAGCCTGGCACCACCGGGGAGCTGTTTTTT,-,TRBV6-1,TRBJ2-2,-
CASSFDRRETQYF,TGTGCCAGCAGTTTCGACCGGAGAGAGACCCAGTACTTC,many,TRBV28,TRBJ2-5,-
CASSYSQVHQPQHF,TGTGCCAGCAGTTATTCGCAGGTGCATCAGCCCCAGCATTTT,many,TRBV6-6,TRBJ1-5,-
CASSPGHLYGYTF,TGTGCCAGCAGCCCGGGACATCTCTATGGCTACACCTTC,-,TRBV7-3,TRBJ1-2,-
CASSMTAVQGEPLHF,TGTGCCAGTAGTATGACGGCAGTCCAGGGGGAACCCCTCCACTTT,few,TRBV19,TRBJ1-6,TRBD1
CASSLGAQGPPYNEQFF,TGTGCCAGCAGCCTTGGGGCACAGGGACCTCCTTACAATGAGCAGTTCTTC,many,TRBV3-1,TRBJ2-1,-
CASSFTGGRVGTQYF,TGTGCCAGCAGCTTCACAGGGGGCAGAGTGGGGACCCAGTACTTC,-,TRBV7-2,TRBJ2-5,TRBD1
CASSLFREGEAFF,TGTGCCAGCAGCTTGTTCCGGGAGGGAGAAGCTTTCTTT,-,TRBV5-6,TRBJ1-1,-
CSVAEGGVDSPLHF,TGCAGCGTGGCTGAAGGGGGGGTTGACTCACCCCTCCACTTT,-,TRBV29-1,TRBJ1-6,-
CASSFGGDTIYF,TGTGCCAGCAGCTTCGGGGGTGACACCATATATTTT,many,TRBV11-2,TRBJ1-3,-
CASSYRLAGAYEQYF,TGTGCCAGCAGTTATCGACTAGCGGGAGCCTACGAGCAGTACTTC,many,TRBV6-2/TRBV6-3,TRBJ2-7,TRBD2
CASSGRRAGAYNEQFF,TGTGCCAGCAGTGGGCGGCGGGCAGGGGCCTACAATGAGCAGTTCTTC,few,TRBV6-1,TRBJ2-1,-
CASSLAGTSGRGGKFF,TGCGCCAGCAGCTTGGCCGGGACTAGCGGGAGAGGGGGAAAGTTCTTC,many,TRBV5-1,TRBJ2-1,TRBD2
CASSPSATNTGELFF,TGTGCCAGCTCACCAAGTGCTACGAACACCGGGGAGCTGTTTTTT,-,TRBV18,TRBJ2-2,-
CASSWVLDNGADKQYF,TGTGCCAGCAGCTGGGTGTTGGATAACGGAGCAGACAAGCAGTACTTC,many,TRBV7-2,TRBJ2-7,-
CASSARLGIQYF,TGTGCCAGCAGCGCAAGGCTGGGGATTCAGTACTTC,many,TRBV11-3,TRBJ2-4,-
CASSVNRDSQRTDRQYF,TGTGCCAGCAGCGTCAACCGGGACAGCCAACGCACAGATAGGCAGTATTTT,-,TRBV5-5,TRBJ2-3,TRBD1
CATSDRGLAEETQYF,TGTGCCACCAGTGACCGGGGACTAGCGGAAGAGACCCAGTACTTC,many,TRBV24-1,TRBJ2-5,TRBD2
CASGSPGRTGTQYF,TGTGCCAGCGGTTCGCCGGGCCGGACGGGTACGCAGTATTTT,-,TRBV27,TRBJ2-3,-
CASSTYTGADGYTF,TGTGCCAGCAGCACCTATACAGGGGCGGATGGCTACACCTTC,many,TRBV12-3/TRBV12-4,TRBJ1-2,TRBD1
CASSELVQVEQPQHF,TGTGCCAGCAGTGAACTGGTGCAGGTGGAACAGCCCCAGCATTTT,many,TRBV6-1,TRBJ1-5,-
CATAGSNYGYTF,TGTGCCACCGCGGGGAGTAACTATGGCTACACCTTC,many,TRBV2,TRBJ1-2,-
CASSLIPMNTEAFF,TGTGCCAGCAGTTTGATCCCCATGAACACTGAAGCTTTCTTT,many,TRBV12-3/TRBV12-4,TRBJ1-1,-